A single sample is the source of the 9 T cell receptor beta chains below, sequenced in a study of beta chain features in type 1 diabetes. Study findings and constraints: People with Type 1 diabetes carried modestly yet significantly shorter TCRB CDR3s in all four CD4+ subsets.

No antigen has been identified for these receptors. As every portion of the isolated RNA was reverse transcribed, the sequencing read expressed TCRB transcripts. Sequenced by immunoSEQ multiplex PCR; TCRdb stores in-frame clones only, minus some. This sample carries around 310,000 clones, about 14% of them seen once, and the ten largest clones take 0.013% to 0.015%. Sequenced material: naive CD4+ T cells from blood. Source of these receptors: a woman aged 18-35 years with type 1 diabetes.

A few counts support this clone. V is TRBV6-6 and J is TRBJ2-7, with 7 bases matching TRBD2. The germline V gene has CDR1 MNHNY and CDR2 SVGAGI (reference sequence). V lost 2 bases to trimming and J lost 5 bases; unmatched junction nucleotides: 12. The CDR3 runs to 16 residues. The CDR3 nucleotides are TGTGCCAGCAGTTACAGAGCGCGCGGGAGTAGGCACGAGCAGTACGTC. Translation gives CASSYRARGSRHEQYV.

This clone occurred a few times. V gene TRBV7-8 combines with J gene TRBJ2-7, with TRBD2 matching 12 bases. The germline V gene has CDR1 SGHVS and CDR2 FQNEAQ. V gave up 8 bases and J gave up 4 bases; unmatched junction bases: 6. This CDR3 region has 14 residues. CDR3 loop: CASGFGLAGYEQYF. CDR3 DNA sequence: TGTGCCAGCGGTTTTGGACTAGCGGGGTACGAGCAGTACTTC. The full variable domain, in which reference TRBV7-8 and TRBJ2-7 provide the parts outside the CDR3, is GAGVSQSPRYKVAKRGQDVALRCDPISGHVSLFWYQQALGQGPEFLTYFQNEAQLDKSGLPSDRFFAERPEGSVSTLKIQRTQQEDSAVYLCASGFGLAGYEQYFGPGTRLTVT.

This rearrangement joins TRBV5-6 to TRBJ2-3; tentatively, D is TRBD2 (5 bases). The CDR3 runs 16 residues. Germline V gives CDR1 SGHDT, CDR2 YYEEEE. Between the trimmed V and J ends, which lost 0 bases and 3 bases, there was a span of 14 bases. The CDR3 nucleotides are TGTGCCAGCAGCTTGGTGGGCGGGTTGAGGACAGATACGCAGTATTTT. Amino acids: CASSLVGGLRTDTQYF.

This chain uses TRBV18 with TRBJ2-7, with a weak D call TRBD1 (6 bases). Germline V gene lookup returns CDR1 KGHSH and CDR2 LQKENI. V was shortened by 3 bases and J by 2 bases, with 8 bases between the two germline ends. CDR3 size: 13 residues. CDR3 in DNA: TGTGCCAGCTCACCGGACAGCCCCTACGAGCAGTACTTC. This codes for CASSPDSPYEQYF.

This rearrangement joins TRBV30 to TRBJ1-4; a weak D match, TRBD1 (6 bases). The CDR3 sequence is 13 residues long. V lost 4 bases and J lost 5, with 11 bases in between. CDR1 and CDR2 from the germline V gene are GTSNPN and SVGIG (reference sequence). The CDR3 region has the DNA TGTGCCTGGACTGGACAGCCAAATGAAAAACTGTTTTTT. Its translation is CAWTGQPNEKLFF.

The rearrangement joins TRBV18 to TRBJ2-7; D possibly corresponds to TRBD1 (6 bases). There are 14 residues in the CDR3. The germline CDR1 and CDR2 sequences are KGHSH and LQKENI. The V gene lost 1 base and the J gene lost 3 bases, with 10 bases spanning the gap. The CDR3 sequence: CASSPRGPRYEQYF. As DNA, the CDR3 is TGTGCCAGCTCACCACGGGGGCCCCGCTACGAGCAGTACTTC.

The chain couples TRBV15 to TRBJ2-1; TRBD2 matches 9 bases. Germline lookup yields CDR1 LNHNV and CDR2 YYDKDF (reference sequence). The V segment lost 3 bases and the J segment 4 bases; nucleotides outside the gene matches: 4. The CDR3 totals 15 residues. CDR3 protein: CATSRTSGQYNEQFF. The CDR3 DNA reads TGTGCCACCAGCAGGACTAGCGGACAATACAATGAGCAGTTCTTC. The whole variable domain, remainder taken from reference TRBV15 and TRBJ2-1, is DAMVIQNPRYQVTQFGKPVTLSCSQTLNHNVMYWYQQKSSQAPKLLFHYYDKDFNNEADTPDNFQSRRPNTSFCFLDIRSPGLGDTAMYLCATSRTSGQYNEQFFGPGTRLTVL.

J is TRBJ2-3 and V is TRBV15; D gene uncertain. Germline V gives CDR1 LNHNV, CDR2 YYDKDF (reference sequence). The length of the CDR3 is 13 residues. V was cut by 3 bases and J by 5 bases, with 9 bases left in between. CDR3 nucleotide sequence: TGTGCCACCAGCAGTCGACTTGGAGATACGCAGTATTTT. Its protein is CATSSRLGDTQYF.

This clone has just a few counts. The rearrangement uses TRBV20-1 and TRBJ1-1, with 8 bases matching TRBD1. J gave up 10 bases and V 6 bases, and 7 bases lay outside the gene matches. This CDR3 spans 11 amino acids. Germline loops: CDR1 DFQATT, CDR2 SNEGSKA (reference sequence). CDR3 region: CSAYSQGGAFF. CDR3 DNA: TGCAGTGCGTACTCACAGGGGGGAGCTTTCTTT.